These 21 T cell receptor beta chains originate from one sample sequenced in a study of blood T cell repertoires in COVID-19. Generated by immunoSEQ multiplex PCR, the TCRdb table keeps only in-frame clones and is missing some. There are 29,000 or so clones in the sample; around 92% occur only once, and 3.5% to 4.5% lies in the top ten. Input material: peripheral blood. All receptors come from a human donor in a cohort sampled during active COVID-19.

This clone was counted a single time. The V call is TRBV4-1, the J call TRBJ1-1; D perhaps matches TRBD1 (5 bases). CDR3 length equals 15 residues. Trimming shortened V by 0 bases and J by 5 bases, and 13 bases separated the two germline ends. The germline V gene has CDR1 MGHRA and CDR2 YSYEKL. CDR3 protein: CASSQDPGGWTEAFF. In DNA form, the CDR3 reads TGCGCCAGCAGCCAAGATCCGGGGGGTTGGACTGAAGCTTTCTTT.

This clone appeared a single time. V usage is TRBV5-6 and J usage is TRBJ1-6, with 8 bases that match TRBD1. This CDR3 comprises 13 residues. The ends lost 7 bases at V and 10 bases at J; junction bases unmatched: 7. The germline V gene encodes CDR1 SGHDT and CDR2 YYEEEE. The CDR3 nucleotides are TGTGCCAGCGAAACTGGACAGGGATCACCCCTCCACTTT. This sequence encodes CASETGQGSPLHF. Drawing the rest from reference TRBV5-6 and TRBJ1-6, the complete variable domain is DAGVTQSPTHLIKTRGQQVTLRCSPKSGHDTVSWYQQALGQGPQFIFQYYEEEERQRGNFPDRFSGHQFPNYSSELNVNALLLGDSALYLCASETGQGSPLHFGNGTRLTVT.

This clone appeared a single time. The CDR3 DNA follows: TGCGCCAGCAGCCAAGGCGAGACAGTGAATAATGAAAAACTGTTTTTT. This sequence encodes CASSQGETVNNEKLFF. V is TRBV4-1 and J is TRBJ1-4; possibly TRBD1 for D (5 bases). The germline V gene encodes CDR1 MGHRA and CDR2 YSYEKL. The CDR3 is made up of 16 amino acids. V gave up 1 base and J gave up 4 bases, with 13 bases separating them.

The DNA for the CDR3 is TGTGCCAGCAGGGATGGGCAGCTTCAGTACTTC. Amino acid sequence: CASRDGQLQYF. V is TRBV2 and J is TRBJ2-7, with D unresolved. CDR1 is SNHLY and CDR2 is FYNNEI in the germline V gene. V lost 6 bases, J lost 10 bases, and 13 bases lay in between. The CDR3 consists of 11 residues. The complete variable domain, with remaining parts taken from reference TRBV2 and TRBJ2-7, reads EPEVTQTPSHQVTQMGQEVILRCVPISNHLYFYWYRQILGQKVEFLVSFYNNEISEKSEIFDDQFSVERPDGSNFTLKIRSTKLEDSAMYFCASRDGQLQYFGPGTRLTVT.

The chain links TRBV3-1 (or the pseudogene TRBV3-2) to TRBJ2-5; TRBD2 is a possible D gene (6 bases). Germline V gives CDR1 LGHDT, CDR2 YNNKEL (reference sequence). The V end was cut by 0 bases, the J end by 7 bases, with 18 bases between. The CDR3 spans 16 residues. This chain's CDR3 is CASSQEGSGLRGTQYF. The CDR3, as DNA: TGTGCCAGCAGCCAAGAGGGGTCGGGACTTCGCGGGACCCAGTACTTC.

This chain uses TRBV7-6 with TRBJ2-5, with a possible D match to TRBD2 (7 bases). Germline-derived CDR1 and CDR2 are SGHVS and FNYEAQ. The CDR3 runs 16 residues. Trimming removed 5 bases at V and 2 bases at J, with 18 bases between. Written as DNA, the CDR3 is TGTGCCAGCAGCCTCAGGAGGGGGGGCCGACAAGAGACCCAGTACTTC. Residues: CASSLRRGGRQETQYF.

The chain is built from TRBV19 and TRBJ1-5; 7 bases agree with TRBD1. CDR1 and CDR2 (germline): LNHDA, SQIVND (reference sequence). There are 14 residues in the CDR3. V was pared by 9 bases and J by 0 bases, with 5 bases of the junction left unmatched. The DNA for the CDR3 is TGTGCCAGGAGAGACAGGGTTAGCAATCAGCCCCAGCATTTT. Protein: CARRDRVSNQPQHF.

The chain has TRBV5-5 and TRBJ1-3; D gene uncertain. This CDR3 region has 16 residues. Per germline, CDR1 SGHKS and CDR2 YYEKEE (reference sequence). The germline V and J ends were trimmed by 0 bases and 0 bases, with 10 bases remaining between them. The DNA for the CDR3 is TGTGCCAGCAGCTTGGCGGCTGACAACTCTGGAAACACCATATATTTT. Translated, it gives CASSLAADNSGNTIYF.

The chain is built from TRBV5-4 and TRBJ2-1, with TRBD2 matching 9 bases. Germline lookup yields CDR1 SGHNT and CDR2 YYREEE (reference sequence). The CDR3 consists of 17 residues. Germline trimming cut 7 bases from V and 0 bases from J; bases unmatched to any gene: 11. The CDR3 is CASYLGGGGLSYNEQFF. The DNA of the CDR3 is TGTGCCAGCTACCTAGGCGGGGGGGGACTCTCCTACAATGAGCAGTTCTTC.

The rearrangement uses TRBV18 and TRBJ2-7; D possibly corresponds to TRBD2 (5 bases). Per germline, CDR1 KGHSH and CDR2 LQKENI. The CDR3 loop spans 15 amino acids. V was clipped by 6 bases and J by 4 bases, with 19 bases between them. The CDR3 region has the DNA TGTGCCAGCTCTGGCAGGACTGCAGAAGGATACGAGCAGTACTTC. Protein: CASSGRTAEGYEQYF.

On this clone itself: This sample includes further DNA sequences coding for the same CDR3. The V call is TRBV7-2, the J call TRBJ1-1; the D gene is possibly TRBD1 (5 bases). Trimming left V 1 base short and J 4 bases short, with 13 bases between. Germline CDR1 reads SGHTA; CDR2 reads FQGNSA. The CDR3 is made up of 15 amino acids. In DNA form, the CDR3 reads TGTGCCAGCAGCTTAGGGGGGGGGAGGACCACTGAAGCTTTCTTT. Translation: CASSLGGGRTTEAFF.

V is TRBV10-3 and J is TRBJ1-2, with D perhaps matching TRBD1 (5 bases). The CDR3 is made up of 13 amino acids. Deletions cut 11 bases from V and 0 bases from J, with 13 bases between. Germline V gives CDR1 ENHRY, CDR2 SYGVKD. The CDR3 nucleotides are TGTGCCCTCCGGGGGGAGGCTAACTATGGCTACACCTTC. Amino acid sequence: CALRGEANYGYTF.

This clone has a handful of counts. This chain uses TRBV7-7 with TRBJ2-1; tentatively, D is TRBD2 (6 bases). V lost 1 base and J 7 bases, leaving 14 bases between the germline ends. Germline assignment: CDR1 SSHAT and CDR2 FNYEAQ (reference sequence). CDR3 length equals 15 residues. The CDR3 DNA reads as TGTGCCAGCAGCTTAGGGGCCTTAGCGGCGAATGAGCAGTTCTTC. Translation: CASSLGALAANEQFF.

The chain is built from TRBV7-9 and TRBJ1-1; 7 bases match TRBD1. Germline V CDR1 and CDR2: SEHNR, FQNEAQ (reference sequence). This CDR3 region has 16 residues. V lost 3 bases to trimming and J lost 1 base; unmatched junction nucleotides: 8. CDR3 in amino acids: CASSFTTGRTNTEAFF. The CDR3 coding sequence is TGTGCCAGCAGCTTTACGACAGGGCGAACGAACACTGAAGCTTTCTTT.

The CDR3 bases are TGCGCCAGCAGCTTGGCCTCCAGCGGGGGCACAGATACGCAGTATTTT. Protein product: CASSLASSGGTDTQYF. This rearrangement joins TRBV5-1 to TRBJ2-3; TRBD2 matches 7 bases. The V gene's germline CDR1 is SGHRS and CDR2 YFSETQ. The CDR3 consists of 16 residues. Trimming took 0 bases from V and 1 from J; bases not matched to a gene: 5. The variable domain in full, completed from reference TRBV5-1 and TRBJ2-3, reads KAGVTQTPRYLIKTRGQQVTLSCSPISGHRSVSWYQQTPGQGLQFLFEYFSETQRNKGNFPGRFSGRQFSNSRSEMNVSTLELGDSALYLCASSLASSGGTDTQYFGPGTRLTVL.

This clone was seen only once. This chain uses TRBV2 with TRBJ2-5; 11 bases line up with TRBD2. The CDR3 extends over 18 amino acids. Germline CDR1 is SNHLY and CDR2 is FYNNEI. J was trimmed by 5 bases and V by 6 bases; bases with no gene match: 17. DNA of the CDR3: TGTGCCAGCAGCCCCGACTTTAGCGGGGGGGCCGTAGGGGAGACCCAGTACTTC. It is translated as CASSPDFSGGAVGETQYF.

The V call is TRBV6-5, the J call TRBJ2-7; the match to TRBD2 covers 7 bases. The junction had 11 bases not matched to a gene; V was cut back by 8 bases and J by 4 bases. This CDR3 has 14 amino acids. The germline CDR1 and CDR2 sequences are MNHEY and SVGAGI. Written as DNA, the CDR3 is TGTGCCAGCGACTGGCAGCGGGGTTTGTACGAGCAGTACTTC. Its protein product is CASDWQRGLYEQYF.

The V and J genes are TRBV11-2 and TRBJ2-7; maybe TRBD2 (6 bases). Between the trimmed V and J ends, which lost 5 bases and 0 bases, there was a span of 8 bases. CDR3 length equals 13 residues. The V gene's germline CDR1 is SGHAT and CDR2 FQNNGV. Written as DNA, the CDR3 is TGTGCCAGCAGCGCCGGGGGCTCCTACGAGCAGTACTTC. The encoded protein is CASSAGGSYEQYF.

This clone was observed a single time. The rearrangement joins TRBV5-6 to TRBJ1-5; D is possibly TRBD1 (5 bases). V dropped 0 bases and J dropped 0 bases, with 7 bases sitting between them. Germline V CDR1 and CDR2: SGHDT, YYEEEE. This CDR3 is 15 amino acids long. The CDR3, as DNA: TGTGCCAGCAGCTTGGGACAGTATAGCAATCAGCCCCAGCATTTT. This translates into CASSLGQYSNQPQHF.

This CDR3 is CASSQDQVRGYGYTF. The CDR3 coding sequence is TGCGCCAGCAGCCAAGACCAGGTCCGGGGGTATGGCTACACCTTC. The chain links TRBV4-1 to TRBJ1-2, with D perhaps TRBD1 (5 bases). CDR1 MGHRA and CDR2 YSYEKL come from the germline V gene. Trimming pared 0 bases from V and 5 bases from J, leaving 13 bases between. The CDR3 consists of 15 residues.

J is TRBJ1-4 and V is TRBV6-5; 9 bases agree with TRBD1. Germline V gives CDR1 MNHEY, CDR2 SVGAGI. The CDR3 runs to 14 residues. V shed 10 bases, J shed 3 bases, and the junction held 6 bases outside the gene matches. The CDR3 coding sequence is TGTGCCATTACGGACAGGGGTGCTAATGAAAAACTGTTTTTT. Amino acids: CAITDRGANEKLFF.